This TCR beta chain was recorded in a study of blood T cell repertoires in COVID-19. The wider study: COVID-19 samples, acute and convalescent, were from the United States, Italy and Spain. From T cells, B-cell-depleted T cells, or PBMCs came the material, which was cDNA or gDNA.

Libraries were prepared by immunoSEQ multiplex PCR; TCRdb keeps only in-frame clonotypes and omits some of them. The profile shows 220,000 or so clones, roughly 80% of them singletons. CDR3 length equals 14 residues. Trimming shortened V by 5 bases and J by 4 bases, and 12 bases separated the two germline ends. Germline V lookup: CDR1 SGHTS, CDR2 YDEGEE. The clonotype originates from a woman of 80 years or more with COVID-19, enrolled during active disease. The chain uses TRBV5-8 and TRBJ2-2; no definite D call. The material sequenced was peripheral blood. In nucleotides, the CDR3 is TGTGCCAGCAGTCAATTCCAGGCCACCGGGGAGCTGTTTTTT. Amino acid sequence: CASSQFQATGELFF.